Shown below are 5 T cell receptor beta chains from a single sample sequenced in a study of blood T cell repertoires in COVID-19. Assay used: immunoSEQ multiplex PCR; TCRdb lists only in-frame clones, some missing. The profile shows 200,000 to 250,000 clones, around 90% of them singletons. The sequenced sample consisted of PBMCs or T cells enriched from blood (not recorded which). All receptors derive from a man younger than 35 with acute COVID-19.

The V and J genes are TRBV27 and TRBJ1-1, with D possibly being TRBD1 (5 bases). This CDR3 is built from 15 residues. Germline CDR1 and CDR2: MNHEY and SMNVEV (reference sequence). With 5 bases removed from V and 0 bases from J, the gap between germline ends came to 13 bases. CDR3 in amino acids: CASSPPGHLNTEAFF. The CDR3 nucleotides read TGTGCCAGCAGTCCCCCCGGACATTTGAACACTGAAGCTTTCTTT.

The chain employs TRBV21-1 and TRBJ2-7; TRBD1, as called in the table, went unchecked against the DNA. TRBV21-1 is a pseudogene locus. This CDR3 spans 13 amino acids. The CDR3 is CASSLDRYAEQYF. CDR3 DNA: TGTGCCAGCAGCCTCGACAGGTACGCCGAGCAGTACTTC.

The chain has TRBV2 and TRBJ1-3; D not resolved. The CDR3 consists of 14 residues. V was trimmed by 2 bases and J by 2 bases, leaving 7 bases between them. Germline V gene sequence: CDR1 SNHLY, CDR2 FYNNEI. CDR3 loop: CASSESTAGNTIYF. As DNA, the CDR3 is TGTGCCAGCAGTGAAAGCACTGCTGGAAACACCATATATTTT.

The chain joins TRBV7-8 to TRBJ2-3; TRBD2 is a possible D gene (6 bases). V lost 4 bases to trimming and J lost 1 base, with 15 bases between them. CDR1 SGHVS and CDR2 FQNEAQ come from the germline V gene. This CDR3 comprises 16 residues. The chain's CDR3 is CASSSKKIAGTDTQYF. In DNA, the CDR3 is TGTGCCAGCAGCTCAAAAAAAATAGCGGGCACAGATACGCAGTATTTT.

This clone appeared a few times. J is TRBJ2-2 and V is TRBV21-1; the table's D call, TRBD1, has no DNA check behind it. TRBV21-1 counts as a pseudogene. CDR3 length equals 15 residues. CDR3 coding DNA: TGTGCCAGCAGCAAAGACGGACAGAACACCGGGGAGCTGTTTTTT. This translates into CASSKDGQNTGELFF.